Given below is one TCR beta chain in context. Its antigen is not known. CDR1 is MNHEY, CDR2 SVGAGI, per germline. V shed 5 bases and J shed 2 bases, with 13 bases lying between them. The CDR3 is 15 residues long. A J-beta primer mix and a sample-barcoded 5' primer were used in a second PCR of about 6 to 12 cycles. Each cDNA was tagged by a template-switch adaptor containing 12 random nucleotides. In TCRdb, the 5' RACE reads were re-called with MiXCR into one record per CDR3 protein. The sample has roughly 1.4 million distinct CDR3 sequences; almost 60% are singletons. The data belong to a study of blood T cells in healthy people across ages. Study context: Roughly one uniquely barcoded beta molecule per two T cells was captured.

Study-wide results and caveats: The CMV status of each donor remained undetermined, and this could have confounded shifts in expanded clonotypes. A strong correlation was found between TCR beta diversity and the percentage of naive T cells.

The V gene is TRBV6-5, the J gene TRBJ2-1; a possible D gene is TRBD2 (6 bases). The TCR comes from a man younger than 35 in good health. The sequenced sample was blood. CDR3 sequence (DNA): TGTGCCAGCAGTGACGAGGGAGGCGCCTACAATGAGCAGTTCTTC. Its translation is CASSDEGGAYNEQFF.